A single sample is the source of the 23 T cell receptor beta chains below, sequenced in a study of blood T cell repertoires in COVID-19. Here immunoSEQ multiplex PCR was the method, and the copy in TCRdb shows in-frame clones only, minus some. The data hold roughly 190,000 clones, with roughly 86% observed a single time. The sequencing sample was made of peripheral blood. These receptors were taken from an elderly woman in a cohort sampled during active or convalescent COVID-19.

The V call is TRBV20-1, the J call TRBJ2-4; 7 bases agree with TRBD2. In germline, CDR1 is DFQATT, CDR2 SNEGSKA (reference sequence). J gave up 9 bases and V 6 bases, and 5 bases lay outside the gene matches. The CDR3 covers 11 residues. CDR3 coding DNA: TGCAGTGCACTTCCGGGAGGCATTCAGTACTTC. This translates into CSALPGGIQYF.

V is TRBV4-3 and J is TRBJ2-5; the match to TRBD2 covers 7 bases. The CDR3 length is 16 residues. The V and J ends lost 1 base and 3 bases, in that order; junction bases with no gene match: 8. Germline loops: CDR1 LGHNA, CDR2 YSLEER. The CDR3 spells CASSQASGTPEETQYF. For the CDR3, the DNA is TGCGCCAGCAGCCAAGCCAGCGGGACTCCTGAAGAGACCCAGTACTTC.

The rearrangement uses TRBV27 and TRBJ2-1; 13 bases agree with TRBD2. J lost 4 bases, V lost 4 bases, and 7 bases had no gene match. The length of the CDR3 is 17 residues. Germline CDR1 and CDR2: MNHEY and SMNVEV (reference sequence). The CDR3 loop reads CASSSRLAGGPYNEQFF. In DNA form, the CDR3 reads TGTGCCAGCAGTTCCAGACTAGCGGGGGGCCCATACAATGAGCAGTTCTTC.

This clone has only one observation. The CDR3: CASSLGTGLIEQYV. DNA of the CDR3: TGCGCCAGCAGCTTGGGAACCGGACTCATCGAGCAGTACGTC. The genes are TRBV5-1 and TRBJ2-7; D possibly corresponds to TRBD2 (5 bases). Trimming shortened V by 0 bases and J by 6 bases, and 13 bases separated the two germline ends. The CDR3 length is 14 residues. Germline CDR1 is SGHRS and CDR2 is YFSETQ.

The gene calls are TRBV6-2 or TRBV6-3 and TRBJ2-5; TRBD2 aligns across 10 bases. J lost 7 bases, V lost 0 bases, and 8 bases had no gene match. Looked up from germline, CDR1 is MNHEY and CDR2 is SVGEGT. This CDR3 comprises 16 residues. Here the CDR3 DNA reads TGTGCCAGCAGTTACTCGATGCTGGTAGCGGGGGGGACCCAGTACTTC. Protein sequence: CASSYSMLVAGGTQYF.

This chain links TRBV7-2 with TRBJ1-5, with 8 nucleotides matching TRBD1. V shed 3 bases, J shed 5 bases, and the junction held 3 bases outside the gene matches. The germline V gene has CDR1 SGHTA and CDR2 FQGNSA. This CDR3 is built from 14 residues. CDR3 sequence (DNA): TGTGCCAGCAGCTTTCAGGGGGCCTATCAGCCCCAGCATTTT. This translates into CASSFQGAYQPQHF.

V and J are TRBV7-9 and TRBJ1-1, with a weak D call TRBD1 (6 bases). Trimming cost V 6 bases and J 4 bases, with 12 bases left between them. Germline V gives CDR1 SEHNR, CDR2 FQNEAQ (reference sequence). The CDR3 covers 13 residues. The CDR3 loop is CASRSQGSTEAFF. CDR3 DNA: TGTGCCAGCAGATCTCAGGGGAGCACTGAAGCTTTCTTT.

J is TRBJ2-1 and V is TRBV20-1, with 12 bases that match TRBD2. Germline CDR1 and CDR2: DFQATT and SNEGSKA (reference sequence). J gave up 12 bases and V 3 bases, and 6 bases lay outside the gene matches. This CDR3 region has 13 residues. The CDR3 sequence is CSASLAGGLWQFF. The DNA of the CDR3 is TGCAGTGCTAGTCTAGCGGGGGGGCTGTGGCAGTTCTTC.

The V call is TRBV2, the J call TRBJ2-5, with TRBD2 identical over 7 bases. The J segment lost 2 bases and the V segment lost 0 bases, leaving 12 bases of the junction unmatched. CDR1 and CDR2 (germline): SNHLY, FYNNEI. The CDR3 consists of 18 residues. The CDR3 region is CASSEARGRERRQETQYF. The CDR3 bases are TGTGCCAGCAGTGAAGCGAGAGGGAGGGAGAGACGGCAAGAGACCCAGTACTTC.

CDR3 region: CAISDGRTNEKLFF. CDR3 coding DNA: TGTGCCATCAGTGACGGGAGAACTAATGAAAAACTGTTTTTT. This chain connects TRBV10-3 to TRBJ1-4; D call uncertain. This CDR3 spans 14 amino acids. Germline V gene lookup returns CDR1 ENHRY and CDR2 SYGVKD. V was cut by 3 bases and J by 1 base, with 6 bases left in between.

The chain joins TRBV7-2 to TRBJ2-2, with 10 bases identical to TRBD2. Germline CDR1 is SGHTA and CDR2 is FQGNSA. With 7 bases clipped from V and 2 bases from J, the junction kept 7 bases outside the gene matches. The CDR3 consists of 16 residues. The CDR3 bases are TGTGCCAGCACACCTAGCGGGGGCCTTAACACCGGGGAGCTGTTTTTT. Its protein product is CASTPSGGLNTGELFF.

The chain carries TRBV7-9 and TRBJ2-7, with D perhaps TRBD2 (6 bases). The CDR3 is made up of 14 amino acids. Germline V lookup: CDR1 SEHNR, CDR2 FQNEAQ (reference sequence). V was clipped by 11 bases and J by 3 bases, with 20 bases between them. The CDR3 DNA follows: TGTGCCTGCAACCAACTTCACGGGGGCTACGAGCAGTACGTC. The encoded protein is CACNQLHGGYEQYV.

This clone has just a few counts. V and J are TRBV5-1 and TRBJ1-5; a weak D match, TRBD1 (5 bases). Deletions cut 0 bases from V and 7 bases from J, with 8 bases between. Germline V gives CDR1 SGHRS, CDR2 YFSETQ. The CDR3 length is 13 residues. Written as DNA, the CDR3 is TGCGCCAGCAGCTTGGGGGGCGGCCAGCCCCAGCATTTT. Its translation: CASSLGGGQPQHF. Full variable domain (rest looked up from reference TRBV5-1 and TRBJ1-5): KAGVTQTPRYLIKTRGQQVTLSCSPISGHRSVSWYQQTPGQGLQFLFEYFSETQRNKGNFPGRFSGRQFSNSRSEMNVSTLELGDSALYLCASSLGGGQPQHFGDGTRLSIL.

V is TRBV7-9 and J is TRBJ1-5; D might be TRBD1 (5 bases). The CDR3 spans 14 residues. Per germline, CDR1 SEHNR and CDR2 FQNEAQ (reference sequence). Trimming stripped 10 bases from V and 4 bases from J, with 17 bases between. CDR3 sequence reads: CATSTAGNNQPQHF. In nucleotides, the CDR3 is TGTGCCACCTCGACGGCAGGGAATAATCAGCCCCAGCATTTT.

This chain links TRBV3-1 (or the pseudogene TRBV3-2) with TRBJ2-1; a weak D match, TRBD2 (6 bases). Germline values: CDR1 LGHDT, CDR2 YNNKEL (reference sequence). V lost 3 bases and J lost 4, with 16 bases in between. This CDR3 is built from 16 residues. CDR3 protein: CASSHLGAGRYNEQFF. In nucleotides, the CDR3 is TGTGCCAGCAGCCACCTCGGGGCGGGGAGGTACAATGAGCAGTTCTTC.

This clone was seen once. The chain joins TRBV11-2 to TRBJ2-5, with 11 bases lining up with TRBD1. This CDR3 has 14 amino acids. Trimming at V came to 4 bases and at J to 5 bases, leaving 3 bases not matched to a gene. Germline values: CDR1 SGHAT, CDR2 FQNNGV. DNA of the CDR3: TGTGCCAGCAGCTCGGACAGGGGGCTTGAGACCCAGTACTTC. Residues: CASSSDRGLETQYF.

This clone was found once. This chain links TRBV24-1 with TRBJ2-3; 9 bases agree with TRBD1. The CDR3 is 16 residues long. The V and J ends lost 4 bases and 2 bases, in that order; junction bases with no gene match: 6. Germline V gene lookup returns CDR1 KGHDR and CDR2 SFDVKD. The CDR3 sequence: CATSETWDRATDTQYF. The DNA for the CDR3 is TGTGCCACCAGTGAGACCTGGGACAGGGCCACAGATACGCAGTATTTT.

V and J are TRBV5-1 and TRBJ2-3, with D possibly being TRBD2 (5 bases). V lost 1 base, J lost 6 bases, and 12 bases lay in between. The germline V gene encodes CDR1 SGHRS and CDR2 YFSETQ. The CDR3 runs 14 residues. The CDR3 reads CASSLSQPGDTQYF. The CDR3 region has the DNA TGCGCCAGCAGCTTGTCCCAGCCGGGGGATACGCAGTATTTT.

The chain links TRBV5-4 to TRBJ1-1; D might be TRBD1 (5 bases). V lost 4 bases to trimming and J lost 0 bases, with 16 bases between them. Germline CDR1 SGHNT, CDR2 YYREEE (reference sequence). The CDR3 totals 16 residues. The CDR3 bases are TGTGCCAGCAGCGCTAGAAGGGCAGGGCTGAACACTGAAGCTTTCTTT. It specifies CASSARRAGLNTEAFF.

The chain combines TRBV28 with TRBJ1-2; TRBD1 agrees at 8 bases. Losses at the gene ends were 5 bases for V and 4 bases for J; bases not matched to a gene: 3. In germline, CDR1 is MDHEN, CDR2 SYDVKM. The CDR3 has 13 amino acids. The CDR3: CASSPRGPYGYTF. CDR3 DNA: TGTGCCAGCAGTCCCAGGGGGCCCTATGGCTACACCTTC.

The J gene is TRBJ1-6, the V gene TRBV4-3, with 8 bases fitting TRBD1. V shed 0 bases and J 0 bases; nucleotides not matched to a gene: 13. The CDR3 has 21 amino acids. Germline V gene lookup returns CDR1 LGHNA and CDR2 YSLEER. The CDR3 is CASSQELQGGISSSYNSPLHF. The CDR3 DNA reads as TGCGCCAGCAGCCAAGAGTTACAGGGGGGGATTTCCAGCTCCTATAATTCACCCCTCCACTTT.

The V gene is TRBV29-1, the J gene TRBJ1-5; D is undetermined. The V gene's germline CDR1 is SQVTM and CDR2 ANQGSEA. Between the trimmed V and J ends, which lost 4 bases and 7 bases, there was a span of 11 bases. The CDR3 extends over 12 amino acids. The CDR3 DNA is TGCAGCGTTGGCGCGGGAGGGCAGCCCCAGCATTTT. Protein product: CSVGAGGQPQHF.

This chain connects TRBV11-3 to TRBJ2-7; TRBD2 is a possible D gene (5 bases). The germline gives CDR1 SGHNT, CDR2 YENEEA. Deletions cut 5 bases from V and 2 bases from J, with 13 bases between. The CDR3 extends over 14 amino acids. CDR3 sequence: CASSRPGVPYEQYF. The CDR3 nucleotides read TGTGCCAGCAGCCGACCCGGGGTACCCTACGAGCAGTACTTC.